This is a list of T cell receptor beta chains from one sample in a study of cytomegalovirus exposure and HLA in healthy donors. Sequencing used immunoSEQ multiplex PCR; TCRdb keeps in-frame clones, though not all of them. The sample holds about 150,000 clones, about three fifths seen once. Source material: PBMCs. All receptors come from a male donor in good health and CMV-seronegative. The CDR3 runs from the conserved cysteine through the conserved F or W. Each record gives: V gene, clone size, J gene, D gene, CDR3 protein, CDR3 DNA. A D gene is named only where the DNA matches it firmly. Part of the rows lack a size; the others show once, few, many or a class for expanded clones.

>TRBV28|few|TRBJ1-1|TRBD1
CASSLVQGEIEAFF
TGTGCCAGCAGTTTAGTGCAGGGGGAAATCGAAGCTTTCTTT
>TRBV5-4|NA|TRBJ2-3|NA
CASSFRFDSGATDTQYF
TGTGCCAGCAGCTTCCGTTTTGATTCAGGGGCCACAGATACGCAGTATTTT
>TRBV4-3|few|TRBJ1-2|TRBD1
CASSQDHRTRGHGYTF
TGCGCCAGCAGCCAAGATCACAGAACGAGGGGGCACGGCTACACCTTC
>TRBV18|NA|TRBJ1-1|NA
CASSPVHQGTNTEAFF
TGTGCCAGCTCACCAGTTCACCAGGGCACAAACACTGAAGCTTTCTTT
>TRBV7-6|many|TRBJ1-1|NA
CASSLGAGREAFF
TGTGCCAGCAGCTTAGGGGCAGGTAGAGAAGCTTTCTTT
>TRBV19|NA|TRBJ2-1|TRBD1
CAINAGTGGSNEQFF
TGTGCCATCAACGCCGGGACAGGGGGAAGCAATGAGCAGTTCTTC
>TRBV5-1|NA|TRBJ1-2|TRBD1
CSSSWGTGGGYGYTF
TGTTCCAGCAGCTGGGGGACAGGGGGCGGATATGGCTACACCTTC
>TRBV7-8|few|TRBJ2-1|NA
CASTLRGSSYNEQFF
TGTGCCAGCACCCTTAGAGGATCCTCCTACAATGAGCAGTTCTTC
>TRBV10-3|once|TRBJ2-1|TRBD2
CAISDGGAGAGSNEQFF
TGTGCCATCAGTGACGGTGGAGCGGGGGCTGGGAGCAATGAGCAGTTCTTC
>TRBV6-1|NA|TRBJ2-7|NA
CASSARGSMYEQYF
TGTGCCAGCAGTGCCAGGGGATCTATGTACGAGCAGTACTTC
>TRBV11-2|NA|TRBJ2-1|NA
CASSLGFTGTAYNEQFF
TGTGCCAGCAGCTTAGGATTTACCGGGACTGCCTACAATGAGCAGTTCTTC
>TRBV2|NA|TRBJ2-4|TRBD1
CASRDGTVFAKNIQYF
TGTGCCAGCAGGGATGGGACAGTCTTCGCCAAAAACATTCAGTACTTC
>TRBV7-2|NA|TRBJ2-5|TRBD1
CTSSFVEGAKETQYF
TGTACCAGCAGCTTCGTTGAGGGGGCCAAAGAGACCCAGTACTTC
>TRBV19|few|TRBJ1-1|NA
CASRISLNTEAFF
TGTGCCAGTAGGATTAGTTTAAACACTGAAGCTTTCTTT
>TRBV27|once|TRBJ1-6|NA
CASSPLHNSPLHF
TGTGCCAGCAGTCCACTACATAATTCACCCCTCCACTTT
>TRBV18|few|TRBJ1-1|TRBD1
CASSPTGRNTEAFF
TGTGCCAGCTCCCCGACAGGGAGGAACACTGAAGCTTTCTTT
>TRBV9|NA|TRBJ2-7|NA
CASSPSEYSYEQYF
TGTGCCAGCAGCCCCTCCGAGTACTCCTACGAGCAGTACTTC
>TRBV7-9|NA|TRBJ1-1|NA
CASRERRGKNTEAFF
TGTGCCAGCAGGGAGCGGAGAGGGAAGAACACTGAAGCTTTCTTC
>TRBV19|NA|TRBJ1-2|TRBD1
CASSTPDRELRINRGYTF
TGTGCCAGTAGCACCCCGGACAGGGAGTTGCGGATTAACCGTGGCTACACCTTC
>TRBV5-6|NA|TRBJ2-5|NA
CASRSGGLETQYF
TGTGCCAGCAGATCGGGGGGCCTGGAGACCCAGTACTTC
>TRBV5-1|NA|TRBJ1-2|NA
CASSSDGDGDYGYTF
TGCGCCAGCAGCTCCGACGGGGATGGAGACTATGGCTACACCTTC
>TRBV6-6|few|TRBJ2-7|TRBD2
CASSFSGGAGEQYF
TGTGCCAGCAGTTTTAGCGGGGGGGCAGGGGAGCAGTACTTC
>TRBV4-1|NA|TRBJ2-7|TRBD1
CASSWRQGSSYEQYF
TGCGCCAGCAGCTGGAGACAGGGGAGCTCCTACGAGCAGTACTTC
>TRBV6-4|NA|TRBJ1-2|NA
CASSVSTTGYGYTF
TGTGCCAGCAGTGTATCCACCACCGGCTATGGCTACACCTTC
>TRBV12-5|NA|TRBJ2-2|NA
CASAGAKLTGELFF
TGTGCTAGTGCCGGAGCAAAACTCACCGGGGAGCTGTTTTTT
>TRBV6-6|NA|TRBJ2-5|NA
CASSYAGEETQYF
TGTGCCAGCAGTTACGCAGGGGAAGAGACCCAGTACTTC
>TRBV5-1|NA|TRBJ2-6|NA
CASSLGGPGANVLTF
TGCGCCAGCAGCTTGGGAGGGCCTGGGGCCAACGTCCTGACTTTC
>TRBV9|NA|TRBJ2-7|NA
CASSPRPERPYEQYF
TGTGCCAGCAGCCCCCGTCCAGAGAGGCCCTACGAGCAGTACTTC
>TRBV5-6|few|TRBJ2-7|NA
CASRGRGFENEQYF
TGTGCCAGCAGAGGCCGGGGTTTCGAAAACGAGCAGTACTTC
>TRBV19|NA|TRBJ1-6|TRBD1
CASSPQGAVNSPLHF
TGTGCCAGTAGTCCCCAGGGGGCGGTTAATTCACCCCTCCACTTT
>TRBV4-1|NA|TRBJ2-3|NA
CASSEVSTDTQYF
TGCGCCAGCTCTGAGGTTAGCACAGATACGCAGTATTTT
>TRBV4-3|once|TRBJ2-3|NA
CASSLTRGGAPGDTQYF
TGCGCCAGCAGCCTCACGAGGGGCGGGGCTCCGGGAGATACGCAGTATTTT
>TRBV18|NA|TRBJ1-1|NA
CASSPPSARDTEAFF
TGTGCCAGCTCACCACCGTCAGCACGGGACACTGAAGCTTTCTTT
>TRBV11-2|few|TRBJ2-1|TRBD1
CASSLRTGGHEQFF
TGTGCCAGCAGCTTAAGGACAGGGGGTCATGAGCAGTTCTTC
>TRBV7-9|few|TRBJ1-2|NA
CASSFTNRVRANYGYTF
TGTGCCAGCAGCTTCACCAACAGGGTCCGTGCTAACTATGGCTACACCTTC
>TRBV7-9|NA|TRBJ2-2|NA
CASSLASGNTGELFF
TGTGCCAGCAGCTTAGCGTCAGGGAACACCGGGGAGCTGTTTTTT
>TRBV5-8|few|TRBJ2-1|TRBD2
CASRLSGGAHNEQFF
TGTGCCAGCAGACTTAGCGGGGGGGCCCACAATGAGCAGTTCTTC